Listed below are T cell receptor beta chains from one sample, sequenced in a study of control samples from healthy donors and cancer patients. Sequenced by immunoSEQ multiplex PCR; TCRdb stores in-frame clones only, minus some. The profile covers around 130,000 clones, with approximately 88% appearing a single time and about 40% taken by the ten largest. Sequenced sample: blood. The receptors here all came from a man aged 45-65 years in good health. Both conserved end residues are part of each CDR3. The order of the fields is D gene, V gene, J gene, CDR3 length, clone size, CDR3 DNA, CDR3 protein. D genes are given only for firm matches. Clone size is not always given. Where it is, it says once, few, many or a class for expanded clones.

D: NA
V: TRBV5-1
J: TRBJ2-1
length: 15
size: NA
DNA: TGCGCCAGCAGCCGCGGACAAGCGGCCGCCAATGAGCAGTTCTTC
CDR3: CASSRGQAAANEQFF

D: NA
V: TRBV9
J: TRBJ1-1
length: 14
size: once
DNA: TGTGCCAGCAGCGACCGACAGTGGGGCACTGAAGCTTTCTTT
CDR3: CASSDRQWGTEAFF

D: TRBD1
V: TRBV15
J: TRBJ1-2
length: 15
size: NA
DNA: TGTGCCACCAGCAGAGGGCTGCAGGGGGCTCAAGGCTACACCTTC
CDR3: CATSRGLQGAQGYTF

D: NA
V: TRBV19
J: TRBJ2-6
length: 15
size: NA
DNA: TGTGCCAGTAGTATATCAGGAACTGGGGCCAACGTCCTGACTTTC
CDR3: CASSISGTGANVLTF

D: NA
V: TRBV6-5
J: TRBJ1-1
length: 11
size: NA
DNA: TGTGCCAGCAGAAAGGGTGTTGAAGCTTTCTTT
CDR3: CASRKGVEAFF

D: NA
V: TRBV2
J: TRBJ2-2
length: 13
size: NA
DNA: TGTGCCAGCAGTGTGGAAGGAACCGGGGAGCTGTTTTTT
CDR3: CASSVEGTGELFF

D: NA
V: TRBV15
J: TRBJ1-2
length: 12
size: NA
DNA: TGTGCCACATCAGGCTCTAACTATGGCTACACCTTC
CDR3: CATSGSNYGYTF

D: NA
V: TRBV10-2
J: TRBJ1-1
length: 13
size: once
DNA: TGCGCCAGCAATTCAGTGATGAACACTGAAGCTTTCTTT
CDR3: CASNSVMNTEAFF

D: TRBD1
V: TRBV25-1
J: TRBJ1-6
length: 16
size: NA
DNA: TGTGCCAGCAGTGAGGGAGGAGCAGGGGGCAGTTCACCCCTCCACTTT
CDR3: CASSEGGAGGSSPLHF

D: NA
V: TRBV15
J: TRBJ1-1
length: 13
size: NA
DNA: TGTGCCACCAGCTCTCCGGAGAACACTGAAGCTTTCTTT
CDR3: CATSSPENTEAFF

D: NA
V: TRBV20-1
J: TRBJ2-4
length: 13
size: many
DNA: TGCAGTGCTAGTCACACAGGGAAAAACATTCAGTACTTC
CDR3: CSASHTGKNIQYF

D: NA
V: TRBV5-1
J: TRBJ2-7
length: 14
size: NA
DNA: TGCGCCAGCAGCTTACGGCAGGGGTCCTACGAGCAGTACTTC
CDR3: CASSLRQGSYEQYF

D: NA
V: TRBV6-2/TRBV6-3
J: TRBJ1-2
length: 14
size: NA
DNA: TGTGCCAGCAGTTACTTGCAGGGAACGGATGGCTACACCTTC
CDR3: CASSYLQGTDGYTF

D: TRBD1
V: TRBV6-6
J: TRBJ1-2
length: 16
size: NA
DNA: TGTGCCAGCAGTTACCTCCCCAGGGGGGGGACCTACGGCTACACCTTC
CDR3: CASSYLPRGGTYGYTF

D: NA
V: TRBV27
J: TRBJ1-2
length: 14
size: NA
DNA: TGTGCCAGCAGTTTAAGTCAGTCCGGGGTTGGCTACACCTTC
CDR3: CASSLSQSGVGYTF

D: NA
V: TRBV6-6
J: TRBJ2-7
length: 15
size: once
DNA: TGTGCCAGCAGTTACTGGGGGGAACGGTCCTACGAGCAGTACTTC
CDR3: CASSYWGERSYEQYF

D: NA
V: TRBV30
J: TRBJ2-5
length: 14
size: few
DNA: TGTGCCTGGAGTGTGGTCTGGGGGCAAGAGACCCAGTACTTC
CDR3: CAWSVVWGQETQYF

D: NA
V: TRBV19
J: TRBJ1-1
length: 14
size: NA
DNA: TGTGCCAGTTCCCAGACGGGAGGGGACACTGAAGCTTTCTTT
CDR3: CASSQTGGDTEAFF

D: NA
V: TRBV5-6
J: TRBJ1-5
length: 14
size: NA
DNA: TGTGCCAGCAGCTTGGGGGGCGGGGTTCAGCCCCAGCATTTT
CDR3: CASSLGGGVQPQHF

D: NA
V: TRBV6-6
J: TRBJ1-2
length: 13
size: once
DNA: TGTGCCAGCAGGGAGCCAGAGAACTATGGCTACACCTTC
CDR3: CASREPENYGYTF

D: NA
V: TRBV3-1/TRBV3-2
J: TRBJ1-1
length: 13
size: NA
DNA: TGTGCCAGCAGCCCTTTGGCTCCCGAGAGAGCTTTCTTT
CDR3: CASSPLAPERAFF

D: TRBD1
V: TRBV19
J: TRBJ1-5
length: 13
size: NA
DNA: TGTGCCAGTCAAGACAGGGGGAATCAGCCCCAGCATTTT
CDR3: CASQDRGNQPQHF

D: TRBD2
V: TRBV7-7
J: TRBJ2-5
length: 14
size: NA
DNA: TGTGCCAGCAGCGACGGGGGGGGCCTAGAGACCCAGTACTTC
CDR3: CASSDGGGLETQYF

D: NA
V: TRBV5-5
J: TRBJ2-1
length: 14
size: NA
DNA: TGTGCCAGCACCCTAGGACTTACCTACAATGAGCAGTTCTTC
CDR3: CASTLGLTYNEQFF

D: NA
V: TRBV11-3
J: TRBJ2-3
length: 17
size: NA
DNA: TGTGCCAGCAGCTTAGGTCGGAGGGAAGAAAATGAAGATACGCAGTATTTT
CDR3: CASSLGRREENEDTQYF

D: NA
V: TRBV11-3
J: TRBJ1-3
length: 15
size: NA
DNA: TGTGCCAGCAGCTCGCGGACAGATTCTGGAAACACCATATATTTT
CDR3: CASSSRTDSGNTIYF

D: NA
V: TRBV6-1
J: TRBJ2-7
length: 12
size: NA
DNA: TGTGCCAGCAGTGAAAGGGGATACGAGCAGTACTTC
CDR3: CASSERGYEQYF

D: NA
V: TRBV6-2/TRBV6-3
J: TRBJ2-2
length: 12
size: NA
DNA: TGTGCCAGCAGTTACTCGCCCGGGGAGCTGTTTTTT
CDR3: CASSYSPGELFF

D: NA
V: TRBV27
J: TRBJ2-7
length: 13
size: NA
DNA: TGTGCCAGCATCTGTGACATCCTCTACGAGCAGTACTTC
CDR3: CASICDILYEQYF

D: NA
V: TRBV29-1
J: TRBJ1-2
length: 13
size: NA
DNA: TGCAGCGTCCGGATGGCAGGGAACTATGGCTACACCTTC
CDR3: CSVRMAGNYGYTF

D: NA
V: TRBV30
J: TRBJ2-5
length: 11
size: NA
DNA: TGTGCCTGGAATCGGGAAGAGACCCAGTACTTC
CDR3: CAWNREETQYF

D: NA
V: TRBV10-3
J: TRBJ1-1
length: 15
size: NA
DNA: TGTGCCATCAGTGAGATGGAAGGGGGTCGGACTGAAGCTTTCTTT
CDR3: CAISEMEGGRTEAFF

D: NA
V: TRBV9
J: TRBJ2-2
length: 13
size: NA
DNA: TGTGCCAGCAGGGTAGTGGGTCCCGGGGAGCTGTTTTTT
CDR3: CASRVVGPGELFF

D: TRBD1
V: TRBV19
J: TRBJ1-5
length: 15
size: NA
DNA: TGTGCCAGTAGTATCGAAGGGACAGGGGCTCAGCCCCAGCATTTT
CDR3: CASSIEGTGAQPQHF

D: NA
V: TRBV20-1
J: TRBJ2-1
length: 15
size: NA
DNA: TGCAGTGCTAGTGAAGGCAGGGAAGAACTCAATGAGCAGTTCTTC
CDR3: CSASEGREELNEQFF

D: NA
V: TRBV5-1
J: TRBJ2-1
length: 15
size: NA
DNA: TGCGCCAGCAGCTTGTGGGCAGCGCGAATCAATGAGCAGTTCTTC
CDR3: CASSLWAARINEQFF

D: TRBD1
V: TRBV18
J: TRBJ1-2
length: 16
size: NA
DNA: TGTGCCAGCTCCTCCACAGGGGGCGCCGGGAACTATGGCTACACCTTC
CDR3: CASSSTGGAGNYGYTF

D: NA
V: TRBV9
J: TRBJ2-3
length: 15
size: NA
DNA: TGTGCCAGCAGCGTAGGGACCTTTAGCACAGATACGCAGTATTTT
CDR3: CASSVGTFSTDTQYF

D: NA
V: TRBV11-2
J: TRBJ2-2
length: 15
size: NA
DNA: TGTGCCAGCAGCTTGGGCTCTCCGAACACCGGGGAGCTGTTTTTT
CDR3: CASSLGSPNTGELFF

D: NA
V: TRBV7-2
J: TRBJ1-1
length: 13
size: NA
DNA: TGTGCCAGCAGCTTAGTACACGGGACTGAAGCTTTCTTT
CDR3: CASSLVHGTEAFF

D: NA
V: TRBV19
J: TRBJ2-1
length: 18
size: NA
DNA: TGTGCCAGTAGTATAGAACGAATTGCCAGGGGATACTACAATGAGCAGTTCTTC
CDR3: CASSIERIARGYYNEQFF

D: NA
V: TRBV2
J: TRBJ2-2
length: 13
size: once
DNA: TGTGCCAGCACGGGGGGCCCGGGAAGGGAGCTGTTTTTT
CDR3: CASTGGPGRELFF

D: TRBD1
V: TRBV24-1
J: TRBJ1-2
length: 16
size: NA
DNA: TGTGCCACCAGTTTCGAACGGGACAGAGCTAACTATGGCTACACCTTC
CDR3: CATSFERDRANYGYTF

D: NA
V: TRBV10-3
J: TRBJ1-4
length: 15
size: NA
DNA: TGTGCCATCAGTGAACGATTAGGGCTTAATGAAAAACTGTTTTTT
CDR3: CAISERLGLNEKLFF

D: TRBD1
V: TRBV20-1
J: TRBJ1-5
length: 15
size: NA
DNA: TGCAGTGCTAGTGGAGACGACAGGGGCAATCAGCCCCAGCATTTT
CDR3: CSASGDDRGNQPQHF

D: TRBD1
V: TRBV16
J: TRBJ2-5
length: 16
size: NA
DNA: TGTGCCAGCAGCCAACCGACCGGGACAGGGATTGAGACCCAGTACTTC
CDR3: CASSQPTGTGIETQYF

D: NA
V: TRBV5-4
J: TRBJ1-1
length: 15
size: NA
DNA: TGTGCCAGCAGCTGGCCGAACGGCTTGAACACTGAAGCTTTCTTT
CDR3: CASSWPNGLNTEAFF

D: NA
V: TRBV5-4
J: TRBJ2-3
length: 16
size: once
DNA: TGTGCCAGCAGCTTGGTGGTGGGGGGCCCCACAGATACGCAGTATTTT
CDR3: CASSLVVGGPTDTQYF

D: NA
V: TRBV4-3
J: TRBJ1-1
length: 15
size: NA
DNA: TGCGCCAGCAGCCAAGATGTGGGTGCGGACACTGAAGCTTTCTTT
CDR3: CASSQDVGADTEAFF

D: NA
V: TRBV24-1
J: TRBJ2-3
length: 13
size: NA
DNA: TGTGCCACCAGTGAGGGTCCGGGGGATACGCAGTATTTT
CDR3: CATSEGPGDTQYF

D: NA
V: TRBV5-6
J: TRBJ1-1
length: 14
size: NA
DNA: TGTGCCAGCAGCTACAGGGTCTTGACCACTGAAGCTTTCTTT
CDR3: CASSYRVLTTEAFF